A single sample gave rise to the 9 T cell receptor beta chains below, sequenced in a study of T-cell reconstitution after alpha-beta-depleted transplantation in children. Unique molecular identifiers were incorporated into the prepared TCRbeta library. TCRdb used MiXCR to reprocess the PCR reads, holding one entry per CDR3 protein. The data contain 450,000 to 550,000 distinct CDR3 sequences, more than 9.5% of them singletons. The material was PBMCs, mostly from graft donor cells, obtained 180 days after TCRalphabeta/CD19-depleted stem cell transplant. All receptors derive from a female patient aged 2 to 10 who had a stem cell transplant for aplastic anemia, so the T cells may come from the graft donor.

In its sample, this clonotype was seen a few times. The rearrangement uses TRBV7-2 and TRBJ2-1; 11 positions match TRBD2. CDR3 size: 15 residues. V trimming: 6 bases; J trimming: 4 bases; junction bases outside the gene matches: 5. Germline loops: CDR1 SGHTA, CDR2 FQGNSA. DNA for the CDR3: TGTGCCAGCAGGTGGCCTAGCGGGAGGTACAATGAGCAGTTCTTC. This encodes CASRWPSGRYNEQFF.

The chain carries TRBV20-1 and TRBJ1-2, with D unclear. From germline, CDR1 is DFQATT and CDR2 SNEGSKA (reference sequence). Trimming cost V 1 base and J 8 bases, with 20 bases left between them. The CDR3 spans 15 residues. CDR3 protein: CSARAPGIGYSGYTF. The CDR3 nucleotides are TGCAGTGCTAGAGCCCCTGGGATTGGGTATTCGGGCTACACCTTC.

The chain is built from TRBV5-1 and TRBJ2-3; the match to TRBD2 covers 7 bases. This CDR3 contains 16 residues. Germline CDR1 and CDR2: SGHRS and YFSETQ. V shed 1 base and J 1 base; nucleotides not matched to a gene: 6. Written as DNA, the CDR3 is TGCGCCAGCAGCTTGATGGAGGGAGGGGGCACAGATACGCAGTATTTT. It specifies CASSLMEGGGTDTQYF.

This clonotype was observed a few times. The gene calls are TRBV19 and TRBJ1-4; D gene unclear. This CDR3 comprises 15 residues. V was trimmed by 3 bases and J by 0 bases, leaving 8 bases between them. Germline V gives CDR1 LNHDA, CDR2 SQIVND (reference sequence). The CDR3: CASSIGVATNEKLFF. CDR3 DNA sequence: TGTGCCAGTAGTATCGGCGTAGCAACTAATGAAAAACTGTTTTTT.

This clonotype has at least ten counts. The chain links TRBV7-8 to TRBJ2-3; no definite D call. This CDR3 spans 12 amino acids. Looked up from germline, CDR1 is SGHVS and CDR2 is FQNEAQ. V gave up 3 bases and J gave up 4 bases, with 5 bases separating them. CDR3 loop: CASSFSADTQYF. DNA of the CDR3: TGTGCCAGCAGCTTCTCGGCAGATACGCAGTATTTT.

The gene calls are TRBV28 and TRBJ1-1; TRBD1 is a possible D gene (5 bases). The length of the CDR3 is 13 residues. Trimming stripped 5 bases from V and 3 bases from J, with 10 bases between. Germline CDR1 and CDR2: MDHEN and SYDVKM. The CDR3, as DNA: TGTGCCAGCAGTGCCCAGGGTTACACTGAAGCTTTCTTT. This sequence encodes CASSAQGYTEAFF.

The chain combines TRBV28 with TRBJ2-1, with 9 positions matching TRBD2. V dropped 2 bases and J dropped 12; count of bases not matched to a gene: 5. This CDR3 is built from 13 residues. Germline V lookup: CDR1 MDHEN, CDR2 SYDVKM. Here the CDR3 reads CASSLKSGRRQFF. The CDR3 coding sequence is TGTGCCAGCAGTTTAAAGAGCGGGAGGCGGCAGTTCTTC.

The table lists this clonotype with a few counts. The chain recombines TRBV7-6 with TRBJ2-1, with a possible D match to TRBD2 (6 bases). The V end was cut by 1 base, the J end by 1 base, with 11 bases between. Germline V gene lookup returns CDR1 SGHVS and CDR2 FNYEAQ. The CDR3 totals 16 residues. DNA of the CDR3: TGTGCCAGCAGCTTAGGAGGAGGGTGGTCCTACAATGAGCAGTTCTTC. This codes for CASSLGGGWSYNEQFF.

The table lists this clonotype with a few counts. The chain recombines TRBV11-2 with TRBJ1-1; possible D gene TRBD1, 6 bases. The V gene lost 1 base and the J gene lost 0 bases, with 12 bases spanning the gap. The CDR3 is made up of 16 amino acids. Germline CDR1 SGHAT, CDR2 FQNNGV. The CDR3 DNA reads TGTGCCAGCAGCTTAGGCAGGGGACCCATGAACACTGAAGCTTTCTTT. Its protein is CASSLGRGPMNTEAFF.